The next 2 T cell receptor beta chains were all read from a single sample in a study of human T cells and chemical hapten exposure. TCRdb reprocessed the RACE reads via MiXCR and lists one record per CDR3 protein. The sample records under 300,000 distinct CDR3 sequences, roughly 8.9% being singletons. As for time point: pre-sensitization, week 0. Treatment meaning: therapeutic diphenylcyclopropenone sensitization with weekly scalp DPC. The source was whole blood, collected in connection with sensitization to the hapten diphenylcyclopropenone (DPC). These receptor sequences come from a woman between 40 and 55 years old with alopecia areata. Some clones in this sample may be carry-over from other donors' samples.

This clonotype was counted many times. This rearrangement joins TRBV5-1 to TRBJ1-2; D uncertain. The V end was cut by 3 bases, the J end by 4 bases, with 7 bases between. The germline gives CDR1 SGHRS, CDR2 YFSETQ. This CDR3 is built from 12 residues. CDR3 in DNA: TGCGCCAGCAGCTCTGACTTCTATGGCTACACCTTC. It is translated as CASSSDFYGYTF. Together with reference TRBV5-1 and TRBJ1-2, the CDR3 gives the full variable domain: KAGVTQTPRYLIKTRGQQVTLSCSPISGHRSVSWYQQTPGQGLQFLFEYFSETQRNKGNFPGRFSGRQFSNSRSEMNVSTLELGDSALYLCASSSDFYGYTFGSGTRLTVV.

This clonotype was observed at least ten times. The chain employs TRBV29-1 and TRBJ1-2; tentatively, D is TRBD1 (6 bases). CDR1 and CDR2 from the germline V gene are SQVTM and ANQGSEA. The CDR3 covers 12 residues. Between the trimmed V and J ends, which lost 5 bases and 2 bases, there was a span of 9 bases. The CDR3 DNA reads as TGCAGCGTTTCCGGACAGAACTATGGCTACACCTTC. Its translation is CSVSGQNYGYTF.